A selection of T cell receptor beta chains follows, all from one sample in a study of CD8 T cells in Susac syndrome. TCRdb passed the immunoSEQ multiplex PCR reads through MiXCR, listing each CDR3 protein once. Among 400,000 or so distinct CDR3 sequences listed, roughly 85% were seen once. The sequencing input was CD8+ T cells from PBMCs. Receptors were obtained from a human donor with multiple sclerosis. Both conserved end residues are part of each CDR3. Each record gives: V gene, J gene, CDR3 protein.

v_gene: TRBV30; j_gene: TRBJ1-1; CDR3aa: CAWSVTANTEAFF
v_gene: TRBV14; j_gene: TRBJ2-2; CDR3aa: CASSQGQGIYTGELFF
v_gene: TRBV4-1; j_gene: TRBJ2-3; CDR3aa: CASSQMARGGDTQYF
v_gene: TRBV2; j_gene: TRBJ2-5; CDR3aa: CASTGREGQETQYF
v_gene: TRBV11-1; j_gene: TRBJ1-1; CDR3aa: CASGQGMNTEAFF
v_gene: TRBV7-9; j_gene: TRBJ1-1; CDR3aa: CASSLVGQGYTEAFF
v_gene: TRBV19; j_gene: TRBJ1-1; CDR3aa: CATEGWAGSTEAFF
v_gene: TRBV5-1; j_gene: TRBJ2-1; CDR3aa: CASSFRDRDDNEQFF
v_gene: TRBV11-2; j_gene: TRBJ2-5; CDR3aa: CASSLWEGQETQYF
v_gene: TRBV11-2; j_gene: TRBJ2-7; CDR3aa: CASSLVGVLASEQYF
v_gene: TRBV30; j_gene: TRBJ1-1; CDR3aa: CAWIKDLTMNTEAFF
v_gene: TRBV28; j_gene: TRBJ2-5; CDR3aa: CASSIAGGEETQYF
v_gene: TRBV11-2; j_gene: TRBJ2-4; CDR3aa: CASSPWDRLAKNIQYF
v_gene: TRBV5-1; j_gene: TRBJ2-7; CDR3aa: CASSGTSSTTYEQYF
v_gene: TRBV28; j_gene: TRBJ2-3; CDR3aa: CASSLYGGLTDTQYF
v_gene: TRBV3-1; j_gene: TRBJ1-1; CDR3aa: CASSRVTGLSETEAFF
v_gene: TRBV6-1; j_gene: TRBJ1-1; CDR3aa: CASSERQVYTEAFF
v_gene: TRBV15; j_gene: TRBJ2-7; CDR3aa: CATSQVPYEQYF
v_gene: TRBV7-9; j_gene: TRBJ2-3; CDR3aa: CASLGRGGTDTQYF
v_gene: TRBV6-1; j_gene: TRBJ1-1; CDR3aa: CASSVWGADTEAFF
v_gene: TRBV5-1; j_gene: TRBJ2-7; CDR3aa: CASSFREDHEQYF
v_gene: TRBV6-6; j_gene: TRBJ2-1; CDR3aa: CASSFLSSGGDNEQFF
v_gene: TRBV11-2; j_gene: TRBJ2-1; CDR3aa: CASSIPQGAFNEQFF
v_gene: TRBV10-3; j_gene: TRBJ2-1; CDR3aa: CAISRGLDPPYNEQFF
v_gene: TRBV11-2; j_gene: TRBJ1-2; CDR3aa: CASSLGVGSNYGYTF
v_gene: TRBV27; j_gene: TRBJ2-7; CDR3aa: CASSSQDRPRHEQYF
v_gene: TRBV6-1; j_gene: TRBJ1-2; CDR3aa: CASSDPLVGRRSGYTF
v_gene: TRBV11-2; j_gene: TRBJ1-1; CDR3aa: CASSSTHRGVPEAFF
v_gene: TRBV28; j_gene: TRBJ1-5; CDR3aa: CASSRRGGNQPQHF
v_gene: TRBV5-5; j_gene: TRBJ2-7; CDR3aa: CASSPGQGRAYEQYF
v_gene: TRBV29-1; j_gene: TRBJ2-1; CDR3aa: CSAKFNEQFF
v_gene: TRBV20-1; j_gene: TRBJ1-5; CDR3aa: CSARGGSRDSNQPQHF
v_gene: TRBV11-2; j_gene: TRBJ2-1; CDR3aa: CASSLRHNEQFF
v_gene: TRBV4-1; j_gene: TRBJ2-1; CDR3aa: CASSQGALGRSSYNEQFF
v_gene: TRBV7-6; j_gene: TRBJ1-5; CDR3aa: CASSPAAGNNQPQHF
v_gene: TRBV6-1; j_gene: TRBJ2-6; CDR3aa: CASSGDLSSGANVLTF
v_gene: TRBV2; j_gene: TRBJ2-5; CDR3aa: CASSDHGGVAETQYF
v_gene: TRBV7-9; j_gene: TRBJ1-6; CDR3aa: CASSSGTFNSPLHF
v_gene: TRBV3-1; j_gene: TRBJ2-7; CDR3aa: CASSQDLGDGGRLYEQYF
v_gene: TRBV19; j_gene: TRBJ2-7; CDR3aa: CLSPTAYEQYF
v_gene: TRBV6-2/TRBV6-3; j_gene: TRBJ1-5; CDR3aa: CASRPLHPAQGGRQPQHF
v_gene: TRBV6-2/TRBV6-3; j_gene: TRBJ2-3; CDR3aa: CASSYSSTPDTQYF
v_gene: TRBV11-2; j_gene: TRBJ2-1; CDR3aa: CASSLGVANEQFF
v_gene: TRBV6-1; j_gene: TRBJ2-1; CDR3aa: CASNGLAGGSYNEQFF
v_gene: TRBV6-1; j_gene: TRBJ1-2; CDR3aa: CASSPPVGYGYTF